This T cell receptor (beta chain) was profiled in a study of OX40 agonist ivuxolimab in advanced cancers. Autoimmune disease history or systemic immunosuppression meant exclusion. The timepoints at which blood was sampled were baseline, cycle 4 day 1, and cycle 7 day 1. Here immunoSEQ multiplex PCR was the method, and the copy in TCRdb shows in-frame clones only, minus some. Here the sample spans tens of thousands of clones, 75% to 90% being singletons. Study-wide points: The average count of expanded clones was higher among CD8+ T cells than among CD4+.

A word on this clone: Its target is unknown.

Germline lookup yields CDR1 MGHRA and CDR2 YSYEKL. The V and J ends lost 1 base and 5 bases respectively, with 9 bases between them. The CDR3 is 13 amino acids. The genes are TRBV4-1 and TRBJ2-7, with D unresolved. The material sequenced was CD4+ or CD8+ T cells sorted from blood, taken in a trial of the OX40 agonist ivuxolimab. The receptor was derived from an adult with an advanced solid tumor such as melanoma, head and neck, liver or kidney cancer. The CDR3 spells CASSQGPGDEQYF. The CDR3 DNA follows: TGCGCCAGCAGCCAAGGGCCGGGCGACGAGCAGTACTTC.